This T cell receptor beta chain is drawn from a study of regulatory T cells in long-lasting Graves disease. Whole-study results and caveats: In persistent patients, shared public clonotypes (around 2,500) outnumbered those in new patients (around 1,000). Repertoires from persistent disease leaned toward TRBV28, TRBJ1-2 and TRBJ2-5.

Described time point: persistent/refractory GD, antithyroid drugs over 5 years with positive TRAb. The TCR library was made from RNA extracted from PBMCs. Staff took around 9 milliliters of peripheral blood and put it into EDTA tubes. In its sample, this clonotype was seen many times. No antigen is known for it. The V gene lost 9 bases and the J gene lost 4 bases, with 12 bases spanning the gap. The CDR3 length is 12 residues. Germline values: CDR1 MNHNS, CDR2 SASEGT. TCR beta libraries were built with iRepertoire HTBI primers and Arm-PCR of CDR3 regions. TCRdb re-called the multiplex PCR reads through MiXCR, storing one row per CDR3 protein. The sample contains roughly 400,000 distinct CDR3 sequences, around 23% of which appear only once.

The sequencing here drew on peripheral blood mononuclear cells (PBMCs), taken when the disease was refractory, from a patient treated with antithyroid drugs. The chain links TRBV6-1 to TRBJ2-5; D is uncertain. The receptor was derived from a female donor with Graves disease. The CDR3 sequence is CASGRVGETQYF. The CDR3 DNA reads as TGTGCCAGTGGAAGGGTCGGAGAGACCCAGTACTTC.